This T cell receptor beta chain was observed in a study of CD8+CD57+ T cells in acquired aplastic anemia. With respect to this clonotype: A much larger clone differs by one base, so this may be a read error.

The use of genomic DNA as template underpinned the TCR beta VDJ and CDR3 profiling. TCRdb re-analysed the reads in MiXCR, keeping a single row per CDR3 protein. The profile shows around 140,000 distinct CDR3 sequences, around two fifths of them singletons. What was sequenced was sorted CD4+, CD8+, or CD8+CD57+ T cells (not recorded which) from PBMCs. This sequence was found in a human donor in good health, serving as a control.

This CDR3 is CASSPETTLENTEAFF. DNA of the CDR3: TGTGCCAGCAGCCCGGAGACTACCTTGGAGAACACTGAAGCTTTCTTT. This sequence joins TRBV11-1 and TRBJ1-1; D call uncertain. Germline CDR1 and CDR2: SGHAT and FQDESV (reference sequence). The CDR3 totals 16 residues. Between the trimmed V and J ends, which lost 5 bases and 1 base, there was a span of 17 bases.